What follows is one T cell receptor beta chain and its context. It has no known antigen specificity. No base quality values were provided; no much bigger clone lies one nucleotide off. Using the deep immunoSEQ assay, multiplex PCR amplified TCR CDR3 regions from genomic DNA. Genomic DNA extracted from each cell subset was distributed evenly over all wells of several immunoSEQ 96-well plates, and each plate served as one replicate. Each replicate PCR for sorted subsets received about 210 ng genomic DNA, equal to about 30,000 T cell genomes. The purified libraries were quantified using a Qubit 3.0 fluorometer, sized with a Bioanalyzer 2100, and then quantified again using the KAPA Library Quantification kit. Every immunoSEQ 96-well plate was sequenced on a dedicated single-read 150-cycle Illumina NextSeq 550 flow cell. In the original analysis: Because the immunoSEQ output held only junctional sequences and lacked quality scores, the filtering could not match the filtering applied to full-length reads. Sequences were annotated with PyIR, a Python wrapper for IgBLAST v1.9, using IMGT germline references to assign V/J genes and CDR3. Reads were removed for weak V/J assignments (E-value above 1e-6), missing CDR3, stop codons, out-of-frame junctions, or ambiguous translated residues. V3J clonotypes were defined as sequences sharing an identical inferred V gene, J gene, and CDR3 amino acid sequence. Percentage overlap between repertoires was computed as shared unique clonotypes divided by the size of the smaller repertoire. Three approaches were used to assess repertoire richness: RTK rarefaction, the Chao1 estimator, and Recon v2.1 estimates of unobserved clonotypes. Generation probabilities were computed with OLGA for all TCRbeta clonotypes obtained by the gDNA method from several donors. TCRdb retrieved this table from immuneACCESS and kept in-frame rearrangements only. Not all clones are present; in checked studies, unresolved V genes account for under half, and no reason is known for the remainder. That table furnishes V, J and clone size, whereas the DNA furnished D and trimming. This sample holds 2.5 million or so clones; roughly 92% were observed only once. The top ten clonotypes cover about 0.13% of the sample.

These data originate in a study of shared clonotypes between healthy human individuals (dated by TCRdb to 2018 to 2021). Context from the whole study: A couple of women and a few men aged 18 to 49 years were included in the cohort. Per donor, three plates each were used for CD4 naive and CD4 memory, two for CD8 naive, and one for CD8 memory. The study deeply sequenced blood TCR repertoires of about 5 healthy adults to estimate repertoire size and the extent of clonotype sharing between individuals. Libraries were prepared and TCR repertoires were sequenced by different laboratories using diverse techniques, in order to increase sequencing depth and limit assay-specific biases. Each donor's leukapheresis produced roughly between roughly 0.85 and 9.5 billion PBMCs.

Results and caveats for the whole study, not just this receptor: Incomplete sequencing was indicated by rarefaction of sorted-subset datasets, despite the large sequencing depth. Compared with non-shared clonotypes, the clonotypes found in all four sorted-subset donors had higher generation probabilities. Sampling was restricted to blood, and TCR repertoires in tissues likely differ from the TCR repertoires found in blood. Because the study included only a small number of donors, the genetic and exposure-history diversity represented was limited. Across a few donors, approximately 4.6% of naive CD4, approximately 3.6% of naive CD8, 2% to 2.5% of memory CD4, and roughly 0.41% of memory CD8 clonotypes were shared. Naive subsets generally had larger estimated clonotype richness than memory subsets. Based on pairwise subsampling, the degree of clonotype sharing among donors was expected to be affected by sequencing depth.

For CDR1 and CDR2, the germline V gene (reference sequence) lists SEHNR and FQNEAQ. Reading from cysteine to phenylalanine, the CDR3 counts 15 amino acids. Here the CDR3 DNA is all that survives: 45 bases in frame from base 1. Trimming takes 6 bases off V and 4 bases off J; junction bases not matched to a gene: 6. Healthy HIV-negative adults with no recently reported acute infections or vaccinations were included as donors. All donors were Caucasian adults living in Nashville, Tennessee, USA. Magnetic negative selection was used to enrich CD4+ T cells, after which naive cells were positively selected on CD45RA and the negative fraction became the memory subset. After blood collection by leukapheresis, PBMCs were isolated using Ficoll-Histopaque density gradient centrifugation and then cryopreserved in the vapor phase of liquid nitrogen. Purity and quantity of every magnetically sorted T cell population were checked by analytical flow cytometry. From each sorted fraction, genomic DNA was isolated and quantified by UV absorbance on a Nanodrop 2000c.

The TCR was taken from a man aged 18-30 years in good health. Sample: naive CD4+ T cells sorted from blood. The cell subset or site label, read with the paper, signifies: CD45RA+ positively selected. Here the chain combines TRBV7-9 and TRBJ2-3; TRBD2 agrees with 11 junctional bases. The base sequence is TGTGCCAGCAGTTCCGGGACTAGCGGATCAGATACGCAGTATTTT. It codes for CASSSGTSGSDTQYF.